These 7 T cell receptor beta chains originate from one sample sequenced in a study of blood T cell repertoires in COVID-19. Method: immunoSEQ multiplex PCR; TCRdb's copy keeps in-frame clones and lacks some. In the table there are some 350,000 clones, roughly 84% of which are singletons. The sequencing sample was made of PBMCs or T cells enriched from blood (not recorded which). The receptors were gathered from a woman aged 25 to 39 who had recovered from COVID-19.

J is TRBJ2-3 and V is TRBV10-3; the match to TRBD2 covers 7 bases. With 10 bases clipped from V and 2 bases from J, the junction kept 9 bases outside the gene matches. Germline lookup yields CDR1 ENHRY and CDR2 SYGVKD. The CDR3 length is 14 residues. The DNA of the CDR3 is TGTGCCACGCGGTGGCGGGGGATCACAGATACGCAGTATTTT. Its translation is CATRWRGITDTQYF.

V usage is TRBV12-5 and J usage is TRBJ1-1, with TRBD1 matching 10 bases. The CDR3 loop spans 14 amino acids. With V trimmed by 4 bases and J by 6 bases, 5 bases remained unmatched. Germline lookup yields CDR1 LGHNT and CDR2 FRNRAP. CDR3 region: CASGWGQGFSEAFF. CDR3 DNA sequence: TGTGCTAGTGGTTGGGGACAGGGGTTTTCTGAAGCTTTCTTT.

This chain uses TRBV6-5 with TRBJ1-6; the D gene is possibly TRBD1 (6 bases). The CDR3 has 14 residues. Germline values: CDR1 MNHEY, CDR2 SVGAGI. Trimming removed 2 bases at V and 8 bases at J, with 10 bases between. The CDR3 coding sequence is TGTGCCAGCAGTTACACAGGGCTTCATTCACCCCTCCACTTT. Translating it yields CASSYTGLHSPLHF.

The chain combines TRBV28 with TRBJ2-2; 8 nucleotides align to TRBD2. This CDR3 has 16 amino acids. Losses at the gene ends were 5 bases for V and 0 bases for J; bases not matched to a gene: 5. Germline V gene data show CDR1 as MDHEN and CDR2 as SYDVKM. The CDR3 DNA reads TGTGCCAGCAGTCCCGGGAGGGGCTCGAACACCGGGGAGCTGTTTTTT. Its protein is CASSPGRGSNTGELFF.

This chain uses TRBV6-5 with TRBJ1-2, with no clear D. Germline V gene sequence: CDR1 MNHEY, CDR2 SVGAGI. The CDR3 length is 15 residues. Trimming shortened V by 0 bases and J by 6 bases, and 14 bases separated the two germline ends. The CDR3, as DNA: TGTGCCAGCAGTTACTCTGGGCCTCAATTCCATGGCTACACCTTC. It codes for CASSYSGPQFHGYTF.

The chain recombines TRBV11-2 with TRBJ1-4; D may be TRBD1 (6 bases). V dropped 0 bases and J dropped 5 bases, with 10 bases sitting between them. Germline CDR1 is SGHAT and CDR2 is FQNNGV. The CDR3 covers 15 residues. DNA for the CDR3: TGTGCCAGCAGCTTAGATGACAGGCGGAATGAAAAACTGTTTTTT. Its translation is CASSLDDRRNEKLFF.

This clone has just one count. The J gene is TRBJ1-3, the V gene TRBV5-5; D ambiguous. The CDR3 is 14 residues long. Germline values: CDR1 SGHKS, CDR2 YYEKEE (reference sequence). Trimming pared 1 base from V and 8 bases from J, leaving 13 bases between. The CDR3 DNA sequence: TGTGCCAGCAGCTTGACGGGGTATCGGGACACCATATATTTT. Translating it yields CASSLTGYRDTIYF.